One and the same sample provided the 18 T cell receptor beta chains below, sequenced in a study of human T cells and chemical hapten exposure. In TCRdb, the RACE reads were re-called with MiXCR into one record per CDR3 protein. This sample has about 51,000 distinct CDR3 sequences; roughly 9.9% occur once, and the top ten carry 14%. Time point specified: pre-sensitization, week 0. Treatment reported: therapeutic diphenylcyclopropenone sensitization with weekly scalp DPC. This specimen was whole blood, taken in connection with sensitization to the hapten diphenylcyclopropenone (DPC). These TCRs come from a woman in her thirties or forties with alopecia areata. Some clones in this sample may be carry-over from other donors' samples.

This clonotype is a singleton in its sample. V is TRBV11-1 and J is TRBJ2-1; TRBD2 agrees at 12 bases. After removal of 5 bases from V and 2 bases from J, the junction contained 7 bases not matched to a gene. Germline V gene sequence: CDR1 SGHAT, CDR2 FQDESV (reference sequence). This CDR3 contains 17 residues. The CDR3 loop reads CASSLWTSGDAYNEQFF. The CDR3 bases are TGTGCCAGCAGCCTCTGGACTAGCGGGGATGCCTACAATGAGCAGTTCTTC. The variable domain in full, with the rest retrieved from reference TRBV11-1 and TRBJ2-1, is EAEVAQSPRYKITEKSQAVAFWCDPISGHATLYWYRQILGQGPELLVQFQDESVVDDSQLPKDRFSAERLKGVDSTLKIQPAELGDSAMYLCASSLWTSGDAYNEQFFGPGTRLTVL.

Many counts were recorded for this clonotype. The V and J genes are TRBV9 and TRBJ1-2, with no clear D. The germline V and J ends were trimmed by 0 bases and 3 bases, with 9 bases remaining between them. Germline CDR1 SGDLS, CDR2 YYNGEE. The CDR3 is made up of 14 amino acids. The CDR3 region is CASSVDGGDYGYTF. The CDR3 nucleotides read TGTGCCAGCAGCGTAGACGGCGGAGACTATGGCTACACCTTC.

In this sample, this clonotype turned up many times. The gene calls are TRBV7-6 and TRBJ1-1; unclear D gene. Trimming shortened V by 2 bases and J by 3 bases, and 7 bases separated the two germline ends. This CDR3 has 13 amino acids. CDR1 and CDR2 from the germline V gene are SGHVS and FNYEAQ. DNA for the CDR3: TGTGCCAGCAGCTTACAGCCAGACACTGAAGCTTTCTTT. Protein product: CASSLQPDTEAFF.

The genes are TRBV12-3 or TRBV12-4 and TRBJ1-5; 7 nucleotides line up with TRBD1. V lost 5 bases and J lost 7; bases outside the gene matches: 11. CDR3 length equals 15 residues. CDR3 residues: CASSISRGIWQPQHF. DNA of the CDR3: TGTGCCAGCAGTATCTCCAGGGGGATCTGGCAGCCCCAGCATTTT.

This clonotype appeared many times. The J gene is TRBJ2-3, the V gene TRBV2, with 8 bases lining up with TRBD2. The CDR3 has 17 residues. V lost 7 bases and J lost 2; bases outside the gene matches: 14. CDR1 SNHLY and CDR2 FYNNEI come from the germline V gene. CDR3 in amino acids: CASTPLSAGDLTDTQYF. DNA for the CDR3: TGTGCCAGCACCCCCCTGTCAGCGGGGGACCTCACAGATACGCAGTATTTT. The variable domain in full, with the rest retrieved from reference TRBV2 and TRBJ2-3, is EPEVTQTPSHQVTQMGQEVILRCVPISNHLYFYWYRQILGQKVEFLVSFYNNEISEKSEIFDDQFSVERPDGSNFTLKIRSTKLEDSAMYFCASTPLSAGDLTDTQYFGPGTRLTVL.

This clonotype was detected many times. The CDR3 DNA reads TGTGCCAGCAGTATCCGGGACGGTAGCTCCTACGAGCAGTACTTC. Translated, it gives CASSIRDGSSYEQYF. The chain carries TRBV27 and TRBJ2-7, with D perhaps TRBD1 or TRBD2 (5 bases each). The CDR3 spans 15 residues. V was cut by 5 bases and J by 0 bases, with 14 bases left in between. The germline CDR1 and CDR2 sequences are MNHEY and SMNVEV (reference sequence).

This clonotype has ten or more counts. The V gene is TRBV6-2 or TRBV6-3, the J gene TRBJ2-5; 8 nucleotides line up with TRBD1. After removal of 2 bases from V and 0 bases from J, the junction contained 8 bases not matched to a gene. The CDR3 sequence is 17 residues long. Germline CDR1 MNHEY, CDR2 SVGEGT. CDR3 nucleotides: TGTGCCAGCAGTTACCGCCTTGACAGGGGAGACCAAGAGACCCAGTACTTC. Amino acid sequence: CASSYRLDRGDQETQYF.

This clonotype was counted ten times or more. The CDR3 region is CASSPERRTFYGYTF. The DNA for the CDR3 is TGTGCCAGCTCACCAGAGAGACGGACCTTCTATGGCTACACCTTC. The chain joins TRBV18 to TRBJ1-2; D is unclear. This CDR3 region has 15 residues. The ends were cut back, 2 bases at V and 4 bases at J, with 14 bases in the middle. Germline loops: CDR1 KGHSH, CDR2 LQKENI.

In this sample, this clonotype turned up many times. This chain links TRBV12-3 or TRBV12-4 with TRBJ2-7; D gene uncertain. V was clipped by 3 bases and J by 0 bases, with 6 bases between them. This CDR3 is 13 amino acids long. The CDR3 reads CASSFTYSYEQYF. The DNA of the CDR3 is TGTGCCAGCAGTTTTACCTACTCCTACGAGCAGTACTTC.

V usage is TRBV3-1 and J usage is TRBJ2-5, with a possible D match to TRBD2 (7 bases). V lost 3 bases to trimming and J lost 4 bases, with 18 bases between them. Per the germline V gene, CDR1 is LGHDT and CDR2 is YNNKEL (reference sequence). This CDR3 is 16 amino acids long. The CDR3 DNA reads TGTGCCAGCAGCCAGTTTGGGGGGGGCGAGCGAGAGACCCAGTACTTC. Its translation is CASSQFGGGERETQYF.

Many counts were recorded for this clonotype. CDR3 sequence (DNA): TGTGCCAGCAGTCGCCCCTCAGGGGTCGATCAGCCCCAGCATTTT. Protein product: CASSRPSGVDQPQHF. The rearrangement uses TRBV2 and TRBJ1-5; the D gene is possibly TRBD1 (6 bases). The CDR3 has 15 residues. CDR1 SNHLY and CDR2 FYNNEI come from the germline V gene. Trimming left V 5 bases short and J 5 bases short, with 16 bases between.

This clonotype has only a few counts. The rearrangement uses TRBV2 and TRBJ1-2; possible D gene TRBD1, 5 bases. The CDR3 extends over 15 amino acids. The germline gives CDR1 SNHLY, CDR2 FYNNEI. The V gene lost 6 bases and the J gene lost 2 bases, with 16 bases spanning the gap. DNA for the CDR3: TGTGCCAGCAGAGCCTGGGGGGGAGGAAACTATGGCTACACCTTC. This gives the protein CASRAWGGGNYGYTF. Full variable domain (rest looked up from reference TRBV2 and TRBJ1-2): EPEVTQTPSHQVTQMGQEVILRCVPISNHLYFYWYRQILGQKVEFLVSFYNNEISEKSEIFDDQFSVERPDGSNFTLKIRSTKLEDSAMYFCASRAWGGGNYGYTFGSGTRLTVV.

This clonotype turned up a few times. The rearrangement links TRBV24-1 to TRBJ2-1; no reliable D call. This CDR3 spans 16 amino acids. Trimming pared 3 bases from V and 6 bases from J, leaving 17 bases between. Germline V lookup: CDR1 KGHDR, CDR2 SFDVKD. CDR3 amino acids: CATSDPMHPRGNEQFF. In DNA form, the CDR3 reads TGTGCCACCAGTGATCCGATGCACCCCCGCGGCAATGAGCAGTTCTTC.

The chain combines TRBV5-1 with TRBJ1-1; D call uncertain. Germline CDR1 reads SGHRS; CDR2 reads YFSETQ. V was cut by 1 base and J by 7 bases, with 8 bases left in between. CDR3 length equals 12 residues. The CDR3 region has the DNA TGCGCCAGCAGCTTGCCAGACTATGAAGCTTTCTTT. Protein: CASSLPDYEAFF.

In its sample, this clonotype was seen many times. CDR3 loop: CASSRNSGEDEQFF. The CDR3 DNA sequence: TGTGCCAGCAGCAGAAATAGCGGGGAAGATGAGCAGTTCTTC. The J gene is TRBJ2-1, the V gene TRBV7-3, with TRBD2 identical over 8 bases. The germline CDR1 and CDR2 sequences are SGHTA and FQGTGA. This CDR3 has 14 amino acids. V lost 5 bases and J lost 8; bases outside the gene matches: 8.

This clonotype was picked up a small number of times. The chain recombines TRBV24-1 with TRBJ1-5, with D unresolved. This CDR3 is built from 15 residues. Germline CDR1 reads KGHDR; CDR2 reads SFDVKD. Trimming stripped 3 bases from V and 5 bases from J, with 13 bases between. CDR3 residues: CATSDRRFTYQPQHF. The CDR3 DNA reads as TGTGCCACCAGTGATCGGAGGTTTACCTATCAGCCCCAGCATTTT.

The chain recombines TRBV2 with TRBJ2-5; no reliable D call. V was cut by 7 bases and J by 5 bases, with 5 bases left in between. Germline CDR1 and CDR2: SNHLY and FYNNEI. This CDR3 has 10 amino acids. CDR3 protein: CASNRETQYF. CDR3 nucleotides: TGTGCCAGCAACCGGGAGACCCAGTACTTC.

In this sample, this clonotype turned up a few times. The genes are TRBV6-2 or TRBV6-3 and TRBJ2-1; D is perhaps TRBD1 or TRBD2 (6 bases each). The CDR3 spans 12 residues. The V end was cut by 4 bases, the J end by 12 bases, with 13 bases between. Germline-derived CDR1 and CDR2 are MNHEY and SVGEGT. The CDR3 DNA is TGTGCCAGCAGTTCGGACTGGGGGGCGCAGTTCTTC. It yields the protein CASSSDWGAQFF.